These 2 T cell receptor beta chains came from one sample sequenced in a study of breast tumors, draining lymph nodes, adjacent tissues. The lymph nodes were axillary draining lymph nodes from breast cancer patients. Each CDR3 protein gets one entry after TCRdb re-called the multiplex PCR reads with MiXCR. The repertoire has approximately 280,000 distinct CDR3 sequences, about 33% of them found once; the top ten carry 0.85% to 1.2%. The sequenced sample consisted of axillary lymph node tissue. The source is a female donor with breast cancer. Some clones in this sample may be carry-over from other donors' samples.

Ten or more counts support this clonotype. The gene calls are TRBV7-8 and TRBJ2-7; D may match TRBD1 or TRBD2 (5 bases each). Trimming took off 3 bases at V and 3 bases at J, with 15 bases between the two ends. Germline CDR1 SGHVS, CDR2 FQNEAQ. The CDR3 covers 15 residues. In nucleotides, the CDR3 is TGTGCCAGCAGCTTTGGGACGGATGAGCGCTACGAGCAGTACTTC. Protein sequence: CASSFGTDERYEQYF.

The sample holds many counts of this clonotype. The V and J genes are TRBV10-1 and TRBJ2-3, with TRBD2 identical over 8 bases. V lost 3 bases and J lost 0; bases outside the gene matches: 5. This CDR3 contains 16 residues. CDR1 WNHNN and CDR2 SYGVQD come from the germline V gene (reference sequence). In DNA, the CDR3 is TGCGCCAGCAGTGAAAGCGGGAGTCCGAGCACAGATACGCAGTATTTT. Its protein product is CASSESGSPSTDTQYF.